This is a list of T cell receptor beta chains from one sample in a study of cytomegalovirus exposure and HLA in healthy donors. The method was immunoSEQ multiplex PCR; TCRdb's version includes in-frame clones alone and lacks a portion of them. The table records about 160,000 clones, 65% to 85% of them present only once. The specimen sequenced was PBMCs. The receptors shown here come from a middle-aged man in good health and CMV-seropositive. CDR3s include the opening cysteine and the closing phenylalanine or tryptophan. Fields, in order: V gene, clone size, CDR3 protein. For some rows the clone size is stated as once, few or many, or as a class when expanded; others skip it.

v_call: TRBV25-1; clone_size: NA; cdr3_aa: CASSEWEGGETQYF
v_call: TRBV7-8; clone_size: NA; cdr3_aa: CASSSLRGYNEQFF
v_call: TRBV6-1; clone_size: once; cdr3_aa: CASSVAVRNTEAFF
v_call: TRBV27; clone_size: NA; cdr3_aa: CASSLNRGRETQYF
v_call: TRBV2; clone_size: NA; cdr3_aa: CASSGGTGRTEAFF
v_call: TRBV5-6; clone_size: NA; cdr3_aa: CASSGTGVGEKLFF
v_call: TRBV30; clone_size: NA; cdr3_aa: CAWSRQPNTEAFF
v_call: TRBV30; clone_size: NA; cdr3_aa: CAWRGGGLVGELFF
v_call: TRBV6-6; clone_size: few; cdr3_aa: CASSGGTGAGNTIYF
v_call: TRBV4-2; clone_size: NA; cdr3_aa: CASSQEEGTRREQYF
v_call: TRBV6-8; clone_size: few; cdr3_aa: CASSSGGRGAGGNQPQHF
v_call: TRBV5-1; clone_size: NA; cdr3_aa: CASSPREGSNQPQHF
v_call: TRBV6-1; clone_size: once; cdr3_aa: CASSLETGTYNEQFF
v_call: TRBV2; clone_size: NA; cdr3_aa: CASSQRSSGNTIYF
v_call: TRBV7-8; clone_size: NA; cdr3_aa: CASSFVRNTEAFF
v_call: TRBV5-6; clone_size: NA; cdr3_aa: CASSLGTGGASNEKLFF
v_call: TRBV19; clone_size: NA; cdr3_aa: CASSKGQGITEQFF
v_call: TRBV6-1; clone_size: NA; cdr3_aa: CASSAGLANEQFF
v_call: TRBV30; clone_size: NA; cdr3_aa: CAWKRQGIYEQYF
v_call: TRBV7-8; clone_size: NA; cdr3_aa: CASSFNQGGNQPQHF
v_call: TRBV25-1; clone_size: few; cdr3_aa: CASSDGRATNEKLFF
v_call: TRBV5-8; clone_size: NA; cdr3_aa: CASDRATEAFF
v_call: TRBV5-4; clone_size: NA; cdr3_aa: CASSSKQAQETQYF
v_call: TRBV11-2; clone_size: NA; cdr3_aa: CASNQGASGNTIYF
v_call: TRBV13; clone_size: NA; cdr3_aa: CASSPPWLAGVEQFF
v_call: TRBV10-1; clone_size: NA; cdr3_aa: CASITGVGNEQYF
v_call: TRBV10-3; clone_size: NA; cdr3_aa: CAIRDDIGGNTIYF
v_call: TRBV4-1; clone_size: NA; cdr3_aa: CASSHEGLPKQETQFF
v_call: TRBV5-1; clone_size: NA; cdr3_aa: CASSNRDTSTYEQYF
v_call: TRBV7-3; clone_size: NA; cdr3_aa: CASSSGIRGTTEAFF
v_call: TRBV9; clone_size: NA; cdr3_aa: CASSPDSYSNQPQHF
v_call: TRBV9; clone_size: NA; cdr3_aa: CASSAGQAGSYGYTF
v_call: TRBV19; clone_size: once; cdr3_aa: CASIVGGGVEAFF
v_call: TRBV28; clone_size: NA; cdr3_aa: CASSSQGYYGYTF
v_call: TRBV27; clone_size: few; cdr3_aa: CASSLWAGGISPLHF
v_call: TRBV13; clone_size: NA; cdr3_aa: CASSLTDQAYEQYF
v_call: TRBV7-2; clone_size: few; cdr3_aa: CASSMDSSVNYGYTF
v_call: TRBV5-8; clone_size: few; cdr3_aa: CASSVRRVSGANVLTF
v_call: TRBV6-1; clone_size: NA; cdr3_aa: CATGRGGNTEAFF
v_call: TRBV4-1; clone_size: few; cdr3_aa: CASSPGQAGYTF
v_call: TRBV6-5; clone_size: NA; cdr3_aa: CASRDPARGTIYF
v_call: TRBV4-3; clone_size: NA; cdr3_aa: CASSQDGETGGTEAFF
v_call: TRBV19; clone_size: few; cdr3_aa: CASSIAGGSYTEAFF
v_call: TRBV5-1; clone_size: NA; cdr3_aa: CASRFSGGRSNTEAFF
v_call: TRBV30; clone_size: NA; cdr3_aa: CAWTVEETQYF
v_call: TRBV21-1; clone_size: NA; cdr3_aa: CASTGFEGNYGYTF